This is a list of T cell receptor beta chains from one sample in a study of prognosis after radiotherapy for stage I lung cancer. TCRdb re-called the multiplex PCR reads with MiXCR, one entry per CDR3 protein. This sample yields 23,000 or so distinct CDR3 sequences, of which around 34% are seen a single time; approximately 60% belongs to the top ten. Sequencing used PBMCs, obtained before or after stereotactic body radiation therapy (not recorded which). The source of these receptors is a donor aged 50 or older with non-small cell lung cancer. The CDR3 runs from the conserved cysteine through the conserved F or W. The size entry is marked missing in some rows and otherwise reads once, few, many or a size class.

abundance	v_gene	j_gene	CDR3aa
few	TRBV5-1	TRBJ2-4	CASSLSTDRMNIQYF
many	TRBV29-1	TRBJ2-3	CSVSQRDFTDTQYF
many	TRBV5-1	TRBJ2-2	CASSLENPMNTGELFF
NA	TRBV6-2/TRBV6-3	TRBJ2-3	CASRLGGRSTDTQYF
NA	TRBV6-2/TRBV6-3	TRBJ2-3	CASSTMGQGGTDTQYF
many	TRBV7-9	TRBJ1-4	CATGPRTGDEKLFF
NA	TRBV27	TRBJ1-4	CASSLWTGRVEKLFF
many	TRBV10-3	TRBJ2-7	CAISEPKGLAGAKQYF
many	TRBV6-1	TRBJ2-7	CASSPVAGAIYEQYF
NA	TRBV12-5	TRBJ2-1	CASGLPGTGEYNEQFF
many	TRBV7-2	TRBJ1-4	CASSQTGIGGEKLFF
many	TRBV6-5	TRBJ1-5	CASSYSSYSNQPQHF
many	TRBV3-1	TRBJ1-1	CASSGGVGAGTEAFF
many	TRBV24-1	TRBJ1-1	CATSARDYTEAFF
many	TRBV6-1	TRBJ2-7	CASSPPTGLAAYEQYF
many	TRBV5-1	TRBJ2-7	CASSLRSGTSGTNYEQYF
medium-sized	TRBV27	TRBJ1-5	CASSPGQARPQHF
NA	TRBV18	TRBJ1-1	CASSPGQNLEAFF
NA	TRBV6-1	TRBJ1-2	CASIPGQGADYCYTF
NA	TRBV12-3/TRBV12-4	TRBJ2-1	CASRPPGARSYNEQFF
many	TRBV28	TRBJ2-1	CASSYLRGNSYNEQFF
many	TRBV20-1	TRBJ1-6	CSARDQSTSPGNSPLHF
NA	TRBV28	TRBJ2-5	CASSLFGLAGGSMETQYF
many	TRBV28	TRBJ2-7	CASSSRGYEQYF
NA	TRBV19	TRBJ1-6	CASSTGELYNSPLHF
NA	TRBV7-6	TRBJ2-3	CASSLALAGLTDTQYF
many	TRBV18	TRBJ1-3	CASSPQGSSSGGNTIYF
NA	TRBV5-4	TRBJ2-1	CASSLQGSTEQFF
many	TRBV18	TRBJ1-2	CASSPPGRFYGYTF
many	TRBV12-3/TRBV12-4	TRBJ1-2	CASSLITGLYGYTF
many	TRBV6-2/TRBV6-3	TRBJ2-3	CASSYDTTSDTQYF
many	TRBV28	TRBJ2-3	CASSQEADTQYF
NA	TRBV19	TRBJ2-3	CASSMSLRPTDTQYF
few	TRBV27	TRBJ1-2	CASSPSLAVSSTYGYTF
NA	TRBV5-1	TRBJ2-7	CASSWGTGYEQYF
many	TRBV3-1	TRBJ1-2	CASSQGRGFGYTF
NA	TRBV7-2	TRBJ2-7	CASSLNFHGEQYF
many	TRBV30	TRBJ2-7	CAWSGGPAASSYEQYF
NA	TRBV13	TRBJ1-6	CAIHGSSYNSPLHF
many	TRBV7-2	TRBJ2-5	CASSLEGGMKTQYF
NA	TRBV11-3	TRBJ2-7	CASSLGERDEQYF
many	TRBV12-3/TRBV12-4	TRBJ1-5	CASSLRTEAQPQHF
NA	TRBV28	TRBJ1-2	CASSSMGPANYGYTF
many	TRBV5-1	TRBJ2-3	CASSWGLAGLTDTQYF
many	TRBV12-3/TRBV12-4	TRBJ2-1	CASRQGVVEQFF
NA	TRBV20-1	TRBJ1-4	CSTGQGNEKLFF
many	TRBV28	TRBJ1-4	CASSYEPLGREEKLFF
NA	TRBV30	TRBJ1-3	CASKRPGNTIYF